This is a list of T cell receptor beta chains from one sample in a study of blood T cell repertoires in COVID-19. Sequencing was performed with immunoSEQ multiplex PCR; in TCRdb, only in-frame clones are kept and a portion is missing. The sample includes roughly 130,000 clones, under 85% of them seen just once. The specimen sequenced was peripheral blood. The receptors originated from a woman aged 60-70 years with acute or convalescent COVID-19. CDR3s include the opening cysteine and the closing phenylalanine or tryptophan. The D gene is left open where the match is weak. Some rows mark clone size as missing; the rest say once, few, many or name a class of expanded clone.

cdr3_aa cdr3_nt j_call d_call v_call clone_size
CASSESGTVGSPLHF TGCGCCAGCAGTGAGTCGGGGACAGTCGGATCACCCCTCCACTTT TRBJ1-6 TRBD1 TRBV10-2 NA
CASSFTPGTDTQYF TGTGCCAGCAGCTTTACCCCGGGGACAGATACGCAGTATTTT TRBJ2-3 NA TRBV5-5 NA
CASSAGAGGRTEAFF TGTGCCAGCAGCGCCGGCGCAGGGGGCCGGACTGAAGCTTTCTTT TRBJ1-1 TRBD1 TRBV11-2 NA
CASSPTGNYGYTF TGTGCCAGCAGCCCAACAGGGAACTATGGCTACACCTTC TRBJ1-2 NA TRBV3-1/TRBV3-2 NA
CASRDRATEAFF TGTGCCAGCAGGGACAGGGCAACTGAAGCTTTCTTT TRBJ1-1 TRBD1 TRBV3-1/TRBV3-2 NA
CASSKPGQYGYTF TGTGCCAGCAGTAAACCGGGACAGTATGGCTACACCTTC TRBJ1-2 TRBD1 TRBV6-5 NA
CASSLRQGGSQPQHF TGTGCCAGCAGCTTGAGACAGGGCGGTAGTCAGCCCCAGCATTTT TRBJ1-5 TRBD1 TRBV5-6 NA
CASSVSSGTLGETQYF TGTGCCAGCAGCGTCTCCAGCGGGACGTTGGGGGAGACCCAGTACTTC TRBJ2-5 TRBD2 TRBV7-3 once
CSARADRVQFF TGCAGTGCTAGAGCTGACAGAGTGCAGTTCTTC TRBJ2-1 NA TRBV20-1 NA
CASSPVASGINSPLHF TGTGCCAGCTCACCGGTGGCCTCCGGGATTAATTCACCCCTCCACTTT TRBJ1-6 NA TRBV18 NA
CASSRQGDYGYTF TGTGCCAGCAGCCGACAGGGCGACTATGGCTACACCTTC TRBJ1-2 TRBD1 TRBV7-8 NA
CASSQNYEQYF TGCGCCAGCAGCCAGAACTACGAGCAGTACTTC TRBJ2-7 NA TRBV5-1 NA
CASSLTRETQYF TGTGCCAGCAGTTTAACCAGGGAGACCCAGTACTTC TRBJ2-5 NA TRBV12-3/TRBV12-4 NA
CAWSVGLAATKETQYF TGTGCCTGGAGTGTAGGCCTAGCGGCGACTAAAGAGACCCAGTACTTC TRBJ2-5 TRBD2 TRBV30 NA
CSASTRGYQETQYF TGCAGTGCTAGTACCAGGGGGTACCAAGAGACCCAGTACTTC TRBJ2-5 TRBD1 TRBV20-1 NA
CASSGAGGVQGYTF TGTGCCAGCAGCGGCGCGGGTGGAGTCCAGGGCTACACCTTC TRBJ1-2 NA TRBV9 NA
CASSPGGQGAYGYTF TGTGCCAGTAGTCCGGGAGGACAGGGGGCTTATGGCTACACCTTC TRBJ1-2 TRBD1 TRBV19 NA
CSVHTDRATEAFF TGCAGCGTTCATACCGACAGGGCCACTGAAGCTTTCTTT TRBJ1-1 TRBD1 TRBV29-1 NA
CATSIRGMNTEAFF TGTGCCACCAGCATACGGGGGATGAACACTGAAGCTTTCTTT TRBJ1-1 NA TRBV15 NA
CASSVRAGNTEAFF TGTGCCAGCAGCGTGAGGGCGGGTAACACTGAAGCTTTCTTT TRBJ1-1 NA TRBV7-8 once
CASSARSSDSALHF TGTGCCAGTAGTGCCCGGAGTTCAGATTCGGCCCTCCACTTT TRBJ1-6 NA TRBV19 NA
CASSQPWDRGSGYTF TGTGCCAGCAGCCAACCATGGGACAGGGGGTCTGGCTACACCTTC TRBJ1-2 TRBD1 TRBV7-9 NA
CASRTAEAFF TGTGCCAGCAGGACAGCCGAAGCTTTCTTT TRBJ1-1 NA TRBV2 once
CASSTQPGLLYNEQFF TGTGCCAGCAGCACCCAACCGGGACTCCTCTACAATGAGCAGTTCTTC TRBJ2-1 NA TRBV11-2 once
CASSPTYGNEKLFF TGTGCCAGCAGCCCGACCTACGGGAATGAAAAACTGTTTTTT TRBJ1-4 NA TRBV7-8 NA
CAWSVQGSGTEAFF TGTGCCTGGAGTGTACAGGGGTCGGGGACTGAAGCTTTCTTT TRBJ1-1 TRBD1 TRBV30 NA
CASGTAELRVHKNIQYF TGTGCTAGTGGGACCGCAGAGTTACGGGTCCACAAAAACATTCAGTACTTC TRBJ2-4 NA TRBV12-5 NA
CASHRRGGADTQYF TGTGCCAGCCATCGAAGGGGGGGCGCAGATACGCAGTATTTT TRBJ2-3 NA TRBV2 NA
CASSPQGQGEAFF TGTGCCAGCTCACCTCAGGGCCAGGGTGAAGCTTTCTTT TRBJ1-1 NA TRBV18 NA
CASYENRPLGPLHF TGTGCCAGCTACGAGAACAGGCCCTTGGGACCCCTCCACTTT TRBJ1-6 NA TRBV2 NA
CASTVGGADYGYTF TGTGCCAGCACGGTTGGGGGCGCAGACTATGGCTACACCTTC TRBJ1-2 NA TRBV5-6 NA
CATSDPREGQETQYF TGTGCCACCAGTGATCCCCGGGAGGGACAGGAGACCCAGTACTTC TRBJ2-5 NA TRBV24-1 NA
CATSALDSGTGEQFF TGTGCCACCAGCGCCCTGGATAGCGGCACGGGTGAGCAGTTCTTC TRBJ2-1 NA TRBV24-1 NA